The 17 T cell receptor beta chains reported below all come from one sample, sequenced in a study of blood T cell repertoires in COVID-19 (dated by TCRdb to 2020 to 2022). Libraries were constructed by the immunoSEQ multiplex PCR assay. TCRdb took this table from immuneACCESS and kept in-frame rearrangements with V and J called. Such tables lack part of the clones; where checked against another copy, unresolved V genes explain under half of the gap, and the rest is unexplained. Here the sample has tens of thousands of clones; approximately 94% occur a single time. Roughly 4.2% of the sample is taken by the ten largest. Sequencing used peripheral blood. The receptor set was obtained from a human donor with active COVID-19. The donor label of this sample is uncertain.

The chain recombines TRBV18 with TRBJ2-5, with D maybe TRBD1 (6 bases). Germline loops: CDR1 KGHSH, CDR2 LQKENI. The CDR3 runs to 14 residues. V lost 2 bases to trimming and J lost 4 bases, with 11 bases between them. The CDR3 is CASSPNRVGETQYF. The CDR3 DNA reads as TGTGCCAGCTCACCAAACAGGGTCGGAGAGACCCAGTACTTC.

The chain recombines TRBV19 with TRBJ2-1, with D possibly being TRBD2 (6 bases). This CDR3 spans 15 amino acids. CDR1 is LNHDA, CDR2 SQIVND, per germline (reference sequence). Trimming pared 3 bases from V and 7 bases from J, leaving 16 bases between. The CDR3 spells CASSIRDWRGNEQFF. DNA of the CDR3: TGTGCCAGTAGTATCCGGGACTGGAGGGGTAATGAGCAGTTCTTC.

The CDR3 nucleotides are TGTGCCAGCAGTTACGGGGCAGAGAATACCTACGAGCAGTACTTC. Translation: CASSYGAENTYEQYF. The rearrangement uses TRBV6-2 or TRBV6-3 and TRBJ2-7; D might be TRBD1 (5 bases). Trimming shortened V by 2 bases and J by 2 bases, and 13 bases separated the two germline ends. CDR3 length: 15 amino acids. Germline lookup yields CDR1 MNHEY and CDR2 SVGEGT.

The J gene is TRBJ2-7, the V gene TRBV6-1, with D maybe TRBD2 (5 bases). This CDR3 comprises 11 residues. V gave up 1 base and J gave up 13 bases, with 11 bases separating them. Germline CDR1 MNHNS, CDR2 SASEGT. CDR3 in amino acids: CASSEVTGEYF. DNA for the CDR3: TGTGCCAGCAGTGAAGTCACCGGGGAATACTTC.

V is TRBV6-5 and J is TRBJ2-3, with D tentatively TRBD1 (6 bases). CDR1 and CDR2 (germline): MNHEY, SVGAGI. This CDR3 contains 12 residues. Trimming took off 10 bases at V and 4 bases at J, with 12 bases between the two ends. The CDR3 DNA sequence: TGTGCCATTCAACAGGGAGCAGATACGCAGTATTTT. Its translation is CAIQQGADTQYF.

V gene TRBV27 combines with J gene TRBJ1-4; 11 positions agree with TRBD1. With V trimmed by 5 bases and J by 5 bases, 1 base remained unmatched. Germline lookup yields CDR1 MNHEY and CDR2 SMNVEV (reference sequence). This CDR3 is 14 amino acids long. DNA for the CDR3: TGTGCCAGCAGTCGGGACAGGGGGAATGAAAAACTGTTTTTT. It translates to CASSRDRGNEKLFF.

This clone was counted a single time. V is TRBV5-1 and J is TRBJ1-5, with 8 bases matching TRBD1. V dropped 5 bases and J dropped 5; count of bases not matched to a gene: 6. This CDR3 is 14 amino acids long. Per germline, CDR1 SGHRS and CDR2 YFSETQ. In DNA form, the CDR3 reads TGCGCCAGCAGAGATGGGACAGGCGATCAGCCCCAGCATTTT. Translation: CASRDGTGDQPQHF.

The rearrangement uses TRBV27 and TRBJ2-1; 10 bases agree with TRBD2. V gave up 2 bases and J gave up 8 bases; unmatched junction bases: 9. The CDR3 spans 16 residues. The germline gives CDR1 MNHEY, CDR2 SMNVEV (reference sequence). CDR3 in DNA: TGTGCCAGCAGTTTACTACTAGCGGGGAGGGTCGATGAGCAGTTCTTC. Its translation: CASSLLLAGRVDEQFF.

V and J are TRBV5-1 and TRBJ1-3; TRBD1 matches at 8 bases. The CDR3 loop spans 15 amino acids. V trimming: 4 bases; J trimming: 2 bases; junction bases outside the gene matches: 5. CDR1 and CDR2 (germline): SGHRS, YFSETQ. The CDR3 loop is CASSPQGAPGNTIYF. The CDR3 DNA reads TGCGCCAGCAGCCCTCAGGGGGCGCCTGGAAACACCATATATTTT. Full variable domain (rest looked up from reference TRBV5-1 and TRBJ1-3): KAGVTQTPRYLIKTRGQQVTLSCSPISGHRSVSWYQQTPGQGLQFLFEYFSETQRNKGNFPGRFSGRQFSNSRSEMNVSTLELGDSALYLCASSPQGAPGNTIYFGEGSWLTVV.

This chain uses TRBV19 with TRBJ2-7, with a tentative D call TRBD1 (6 bases). The CDR3 is 14 amino acids. Deletions cut 3 bases from V and 3 bases from J, with 12 bases between. Germline V gene data show CDR1 as LNHDA and CDR2 as SQIVND (reference sequence). The CDR3 DNA follows: TGTGCCAGTAGTATCAGGGGCACGGACTACGAGCAGTACTTC. Amino acids: CASSIRGTDYEQYF.

This clone has just one count. The chain couples TRBV11-2 to TRBJ2-1; D uncertain. The germline V gene encodes CDR1 SGHAT and CDR2 FQNNGV. CDR3 size: 13 residues. V lost 1 base and J lost 4, with 5 bases in between. The CDR3 DNA sequence: TGTGCCAGCAGCTTAGTAGAATACAATGAGCAGTTCTTC. Translating gives CASSLVEYNEQFF.

This chain's CDR3 is CASSQDYPTSEGQETQYF. In DNA, the CDR3 is TGCGCCAGCAGCCAAGATTACCCGACTAGCGAGGGGCAAGAGACCCAGTACTTC. The gene calls are TRBV4-1 and TRBJ2-5; TRBD2 matches 8 bases. Germline V gives CDR1 MGHRA, CDR2 YSYEKL. The CDR3 extends over 18 amino acids. V dropped 0 bases and J dropped 2; count of bases not matched to a gene: 11.

V usage is TRBV9 and J usage is TRBJ2-3; 9 nucleotides agree with TRBD2. Per the germline V gene, CDR1 is SGDLS and CDR2 is YYNGEE. CDR3 length: 17 amino acids. The junction had 14 bases not matched to a gene; V was cut back by 0 bases and J by 9 bases. Here the CDR3 reads CASSVAGKAGGAGTQYF. CDR3 nucleotides: TGTGCCAGCAGCGTAGCTGGTAAAGCGGGGGGCGCAGGCACGCAGTATTTT.

V is TRBV7-9 and J is TRBJ2-5, with no clear D. Per the germline V gene, CDR1 is SEHNR and CDR2 is FQNEAQ (reference sequence). CDR3 size: 12 residues. Trimming stripped 0 bases from V and 5 bases from J, with 4 bases between. CDR3 region: CASSLALETQYF. The CDR3 DNA is TGTGCCAGCAGCTTAGCTCTTGAGACCCAGTACTTC. The variable domain in full, completed from reference TRBV7-9 and TRBJ2-5, reads DTGVSQNPRHKITKRGQNVTFRCDPISEHNRLYWYRQTLGQGPEFLTYFQNEAQLEKSRLLSDRFSAERPKGSFSTLEIQRTEQGDSAMYLCASSLALETQYFGPGTRLLVL.

The chain has TRBV24-1 and TRBJ2-1, with D possibly TRBD2 on 5 matching bases. Trimming removed 0 bases from V and 2 bases from J, with 13 bases in between. In germline, CDR1 is KGHDR, CDR2 SFDVKD. The CDR3 covers 17 residues. In DNA, the CDR3 is TGTGCCACCAGTGATTTGCAGAGCGGACCAGCCTACAATGAGCAGTTCTTC. It is translated as CATSDLQSGPAYNEQFF.

The chain is built from TRBV2 and TRBJ2-1; weak D call: TRBD2 (5 bases). The CDR3 covers 14 residues. V was trimmed by 0 bases and J by 12 bases, leaving 15 bases between them. Germline V gene data show CDR1 as SNHLY and CDR2 as FYNNEI. The CDR3 spells CASSEAGRGVGQFF. The CDR3 DNA sequence: TGTGCCAGCAGTGAAGCGGGGAGAGGAGTCGGGCAGTTCTTC.

The chain carries TRBV19 and TRBJ2-3, with 8 positions matching TRBD1. Losses at the gene ends were 6 bases for V and 4 bases for J; bases not matched to a gene: 9. CDR3 length equals 15 residues. The germline V gene encodes CDR1 LNHDA and CDR2 SQIVND (reference sequence). The CDR3 DNA reads TGTGCCAGTAGCAACCGGGACAGGTTCGCAGATACGCAGTATTTT. Translation: CASSNRDRFADTQYF.